These 25 T cell receptor beta chains were all obtained from the same sample, sequenced in a study of metastatic and nonmetastatic thyroid tumors. TCRdb re-called clones from the PCR reads using MiXCR. This sample has approximately 39,000 clones, with 20% to 25% found just once. Until they underwent thyroid surgery, no patient had received any treatment. The sample was blood. The receptors were sampled from a female donor with papillary thyroid cancer or a benign thyroid nodule (not recorded which). Some clones in this sample may be carry-over from other donors' samples.

By share, this clone counts as medium-sized. The chain uses TRBV12-3 or TRBV12-4 and TRBJ1-2, with 9 bases matching TRBD1. The trim removed 3 bases at V and 6 bases at J, leaving 2 bases unmatched. The CDR3 length is 13 residues. The CDR3 region is CASSLGQGHGYTF. Written as DNA, the CDR3 is TGTGCCAGCAGTTTGGGACAGGGACATGGCTACACCTTC.

This clone was observed at least ten times. The chain carries TRBV5-8 and TRBJ1-6; no firm D call. Per germline, CDR1 SGHTS and CDR2 YDEGEE. CDR3 length equals 11 residues. Trimming removed 4 bases from V and 9 bases from J, with 5 bases in between. CDR3: CASSRLSPLHF. CDR3 in DNA: TGTGCCAGCAGCCGTCTTTCACCCCTCCACTTT. The whole variable domain, remainder taken from reference TRBV5-8 and TRBJ1-6, is EAGVTQSPTHLIKTRGQQATLRCSPISGHTSVYWYQQALGLGLQFLLWYDEGEERNRGNFPPRFSGRQFPNYSSELNVNALELEDSALYLCASSRLSPLHFGNGTRLTVT.

This clone has a handful of counts. J is TRBJ2-3 and V is TRBV6-4, with D possibly TRBD1 on 7 matching bases. The ends were cut back, 6 bases at V and 6 bases at J, with 16 bases in the middle. CDR3 length equals 14 residues. Germline CDR1 and CDR2: MRHNA and SNTAGT. The CDR3: CASRLQGEDDTQYF. CDR3 nucleotides: TGTGCCAGCAGACTCCAGGGGGAGGACGATACGCAGTATTTT.

This chain uses TRBV6-1 with TRBJ2-7; no clear D gene. CDR1 MNHNS and CDR2 SASEGT come from the germline V gene. V dropped 3 bases and J dropped 4 bases, with 4 bases sitting between them. The CDR3 consists of 11 residues. CDR3 residues: CASSEGYEQYF. For the CDR3, the DNA is TGTGCCAGCAGTGAGGGGTACGAGCAGTACTTC.

As concerns this clone: A much larger clone differs by one base, so this may be a read error. The chain couples TRBV11-2 to TRBJ2-3; 10 bases agree with TRBD1. The CDR3 is made up of 18 amino acids. From germline, CDR1 is SGHAT and CDR2 FQNNGV. As DNA, the CDR3 is TGTGCCAGCAGCTTAGGACAGGGGGCGAGACCTAGCACAGATACGCGGTATTTT. Translating it yields CASSLGQGARPSTDTRYF.

This clone occurred many times. J is TRBJ2-7 and V is TRBV5-4; 7 bases are shared with TRBD1. Germline V gene data show CDR1 as SGHNT and CDR2 as YYREEE (reference sequence). The CDR3 consists of 16 residues. V lost 4 bases, J lost 1 base, and 11 bases stayed unmatched. The chain's CDR3 is CASSPPPGQSSYEQYF. DNA of the CDR3: TGTGCCAGCAGCCCCCCCCCGGGACAGTCATCCTACGAGCAGTACTTC.

This clone is labeled as medium-sized. The V gene is TRBV27, the J gene TRBJ1-1; D gene ambiguous. CDR3 size: 15 residues. Trimming stripped 3 bases from V and 4 bases from J, with 15 bases between. Germline V gives CDR1 MNHEY, CDR2 SMNVEV (reference sequence). The CDR3 loop reads CASSLEGGRVTEAFF. CDR3 in DNA: TGTGCCAGCAGTTTGGAGGGAGGGAGGGTCACTGAAGCTTTCTTT.

This clone was seen repeatedly, ten times or more. J is TRBJ2-2 and V is TRBV2; TRBD2 agrees at 10 bases. Per germline, CDR1 SNHLY and CDR2 FYNNEI. This CDR3 contains 14 residues. With 6 bases clipped from V and 7 bases from J, the junction kept 5 bases outside the gene matches. The CDR3 DNA reads as TGTGCCAGCAGAGAGCGGGAGGGAGGCGGGGAGCTGTTTTTT. This gives the protein CASREREGGGELFF.

This clone was seen ten or more times. The chain recombines TRBV11-2 with TRBJ1-3; possibly TRBD1 for D (6 bases). The CDR3 spans 16 residues. V dropped 5 bases and J dropped 2 bases, with 16 bases sitting between them. CDR1 is SGHAT and CDR2 is FQNNGV in the germline V gene. CDR3 nucleotides: TGTGCCAGCAGCCGCGGCGACAGGTTGGCTGGAAACACCATATATTTT. Translation: CASSRGDRLAGNTIYF.

This clone was picked up a small number of times. The chain couples TRBV28 to TRBJ1-1, with 9 bases lining up with TRBD1. J was trimmed by 9 bases and V by 8 bases; bases with no gene match: 22. Germline CDR1 reads MDHEN; CDR2 reads SYDVKM. This CDR3 has 17 residues. CDR3 residues: CASPVPEQGASWTKAFF. DNA of the CDR3: TGTGCCAGCCCAGTCCCCGAACAGGGGGCGAGTTGGACTAAAGCTTTCTTT.

Concerning this clone: One end of the junction fails to match germline, which may point to a read error. The chain recombines TRBV6-1 with TRBJ2-7; D unresolved. The CDR3 sequence is 13 residues long. Germline lookup yields CDR1 MNHNS and CDR2 SASEGT. CDR3 sequence (DNA): TGTGCCAGCGCATGGTATGGCTCCTACGAGCATTACTTC. As protein: CASAWYGSYEHYF.

The rearrangement joins TRBV20-1 to TRBJ2-3; D unclear. The J call may be incorrect, as the DNA end agrees better with TRBJ1-5. Germline V gene lookup returns CDR1 DFQATT and CDR2 SNEGSKA (reference sequence). CDR3 length: 11 residues. CDR3 DNA: TGCAGTGCTTCGCTGGCAGACACGCAGCATTTT. Its translation is CSASLADTQHF.

The table lists this clone with many counts. The chain links TRBV6-6 to TRBJ2-1; D remains unclear. V lost 2 bases, J lost 0 bases, and 11 bases lay in between. Germline loops: CDR1 MNHNY, CDR2 SVGAGI (reference sequence). This CDR3 comprises 16 residues. Written as DNA, the CDR3 is TGTGCCAGCAGTTACCACCGGCCGAGCTCCTACAATGAGCAGTTCTTC. It translates to CASSYHRPSSYNEQFF.

The table lists this clone with a few counts. This sequence joins TRBV19 and TRBJ2-1, with a tentative D call TRBD2 (5 bases). The germline gives CDR1 LNHDA, CDR2 SQIVND (reference sequence). The V and J ends lost 6 bases and 0 bases respectively, with 12 bases between them. The CDR3 contains 15 residues. The CDR3 reads CASSPGYRSYNEQFF. CDR3 nucleotides: TGTGCCAGTAGCCCGGGATACCGCTCCTACAATGAGCAGTTCTTC.

This clone was found many times. V gene TRBV20-1 combines with J gene TRBJ2-3; 8 bases map to TRBD2. The V gene's germline CDR1 is DFQATT and CDR2 SNEGSKA (reference sequence). The CDR3 spans 16 residues. J lost 3 bases, V lost 2 bases, and 10 bases had no gene match. The CDR3 here is CSARPNSGMFTDTQYF. As DNA, the CDR3 is TGCAGTGCTAGACCTAATAGCGGGATGTTTACAGATACGCAGTATTTT.

This clone has ten or more counts. The V call is TRBV5-1, the J call TRBJ1-3; no clear D. V dropped 4 bases and J dropped 0 bases, with 14 bases sitting between them. CDR3 length: 16 amino acids. CDR1 is SGHRS and CDR2 is YFSETQ in the germline V gene. CDR3 loop: CASSLGPGGSGNTIYF. For the CDR3, the DNA is TGCGCCAGCAGCCTAGGGCCGGGAGGCTCTGGAAACACCATATATTTT.

This chain joins TRBV6-1 and TRBJ2-7; 8 positions agree with TRBD1. Germline-derived CDR1 and CDR2 are MNHNS and SASEGT. The CDR3 runs 14 residues. This CDR3 reads CVASWTGTTYEQYF. The CDR3, as DNA: TGTGTCGCTTCCTGGACAGGGACCACCTACGAGCAGTACTTC.

About this clone itself: At one end the junction does not follow the germline gene, possibly because of a read error. This chain uses TRBV12-3 or TRBV12-4 with TRBJ2-6, with 7 bases lining up with TRBD2. The CDR3 covers 15 residues. This chain's CDR3 is CASRSGGSGANVLTF. The CDR3 coding sequence is TGTGCCAGCAGATCCGGGGGGTCTGGGGCCAACGTACTGACTTTC.

This clone was recorded many times. The chain employs TRBV3-1 and TRBJ1-1, with 11 positions matching TRBD1. The CDR3 is 14 amino acids. Germline V gene lookup returns CDR1 LGHDT and CDR2 YNNKEL (reference sequence). Trimming took 4 bases from V and 6 from J; bases not matched to a gene: 4. CDR3 in DNA: TGTGCCAGCAGCCTCGGACAGGGGGCGTCTGAAGCTTTCTTT. Translated: CASSLGQGASEAFF.

This clone is deemed medium-sized (0.01 to 0.1%). V is TRBV6-1 and J is TRBJ1-1; no definite D call. This CDR3 region has 11 residues. Per the germline V gene, CDR1 is MNHNS and CDR2 is SASEGT. V was shortened by 5 bases and J by 3 bases, with 4 bases between the two germline ends. The CDR3 spells CASSSYTEAFF. The CDR3 nucleotides are TGTGCCAGCAGTTCATACACTGAAGCTTTCTTT.

This clone showed up many times. This rearrangement joins TRBV12-3 or TRBV12-4 to TRBJ1-1; 7 bases line up with TRBD1. The CDR3 extends over 16 amino acids. V trimming: 3 bases; J trimming: 1 base; junction bases outside the gene matches: 8. The CDR3 DNA follows: TGTGCCAGCAGTTTCGCGACAGGGAAGGGGAACACTGAAGCTTTCTTT. Amino acid sequence: CASSFATGKGNTEAFF.

The chain uses TRBV12-5 and TRBJ2-5; D not resolved. CDR1 is LGHNT, CDR2 FRNRAP, per germline. The CDR3 is 12 residues long. The V end was cut by 8 bases, the J end by 6 bases, with 13 bases between. The chain's CDR3 is CASLVVTQTQYF. The CDR3 DNA reads TGTGCTAGTCTGGTTGTGACACAGACCCAGTACTTC.

Relative to its sample, this clone is medium-sized. This chain uses TRBV14 with TRBJ1-2; no definite D call. This CDR3 contains 16 residues. The V and J ends lost 0 bases and 5 bases respectively, with 16 bases between them. The germline gives CDR1 SGHDN, CDR2 FVKESK. For the CDR3, the DNA is TGTGCCAGCAGCCAAGAAAGCCCGGAATATGGGTATGGCTACACCTTC. It translates to CASSQESPEYGYGYTF.

This clone was seen repeatedly, ten times or more. This chain joins TRBV9 and TRBJ2-7; 9 nucleotides agree with TRBD2. CDR3 length equals 16 residues. Unmatched junction bases numbered 4, after V lost 0 bases and J lost 0 bases. Germline CDR1 SGDLS, CDR2 YYNGEE. CDR3 sequence reads: CASSVGLAEGSYEQYF. The CDR3 DNA sequence: TGTGCCAGCAGCGTAGGACTAGCGGAGGGCTCCTACGAGCAGTACTTC.

This chain joins TRBV5-1 and TRBJ2-2; 10 bases align to TRBD2. Germline V gene sequence: CDR1 SGHRS, CDR2 YFSETQ. Trimming cost V 0 bases and J 7 bases; bases outside gene matches: 3. The CDR3 spans 15 residues. In DNA, the CDR3 is TGCGCCAGCAGCTTGGTACTAGCGGGAAGCGGGGAGCTGTTTTTT. Protein sequence: CASSLVLAGSGELFF.